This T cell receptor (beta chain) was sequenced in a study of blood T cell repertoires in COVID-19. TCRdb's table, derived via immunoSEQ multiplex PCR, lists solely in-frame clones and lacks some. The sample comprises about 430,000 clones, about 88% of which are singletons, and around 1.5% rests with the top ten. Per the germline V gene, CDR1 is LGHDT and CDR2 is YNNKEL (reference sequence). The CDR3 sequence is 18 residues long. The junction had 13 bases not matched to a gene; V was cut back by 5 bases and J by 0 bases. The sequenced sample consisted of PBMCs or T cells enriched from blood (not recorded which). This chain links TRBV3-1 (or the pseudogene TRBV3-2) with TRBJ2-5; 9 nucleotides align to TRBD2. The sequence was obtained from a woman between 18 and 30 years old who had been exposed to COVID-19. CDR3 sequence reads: CASSSQTRTSEYQETQYF. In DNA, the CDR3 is TGTGCCAGCAGCTCCCAAACCAGGACTAGCGAGTACCAAGAGACCCAGTACTTC.